The 3 T cell receptor beta chains below all came from one sample that was sequenced in a study of shared clonotypes between healthy human individuals. Naive CD8 populations comprised CD45RO-negative cells positively selected for CCR7, excluding terminally differentiated effector memory CD45RA+ cells. The method was immunoSEQ multiplex PCR; TCRdb's version includes in-frame clones alone and lacks a portion of them. Among about 590,000 clones, around 95% were seen once, and the ten largest hold approximately 0.1%. Source material: naive CD8+ T cells sorted from blood. These TCRs come from a woman between 25 and 40 years old in good health.

The count of this clone is one. The chain uses TRBV27 and TRBJ2-3, with 10 bases fitting TRBD2. J gave up 2 bases and V 6 bases, and 8 bases lay outside the gene matches. Germline V CDR1 and CDR2: MNHEY, SMNVEV (reference sequence). The CDR3 length is 16 residues. Here the CDR3 reads CASSPLAGVNTDTQYF. CDR3 DNA sequence: TGTGCCAGCAGCCCGCTAGCGGGAGTGAACACAGATACGCAGTATTTT.

CDR3 sequence: CASIERGRSYNSPLHF. Here the CDR3 DNA reads TGTGCCAGCATCGAACGGGGGCGGAGTTATAATTCACCCCTCCACTTT. V gene TRBV28 combines with J gene TRBJ1-6, with D possibly TRBD1 on 6 matching bases. Deletions cut 7 bases from V and 4 bases from J, with 17 bases between. This CDR3 is 16 amino acids long. Germline V lookup: CDR1 MDHEN, CDR2 SYDVKM.

The CDR3 reads CASSLASGTSNEQFF. CDR3 DNA: TGTGCCAGCAGCTTAGCCAGCGGGACTAGCAATGAGCAGTTCTTC. The chain employs TRBV7-9 and TRBJ2-1, with 8 bases fitting TRBD2. After removal of 0 bases from V and 6 bases from J, the junction contained 4 bases not matched to a gene. The CDR3 loop spans 15 amino acids. From germline, CDR1 is SEHNR and CDR2 FQNEAQ (reference sequence).